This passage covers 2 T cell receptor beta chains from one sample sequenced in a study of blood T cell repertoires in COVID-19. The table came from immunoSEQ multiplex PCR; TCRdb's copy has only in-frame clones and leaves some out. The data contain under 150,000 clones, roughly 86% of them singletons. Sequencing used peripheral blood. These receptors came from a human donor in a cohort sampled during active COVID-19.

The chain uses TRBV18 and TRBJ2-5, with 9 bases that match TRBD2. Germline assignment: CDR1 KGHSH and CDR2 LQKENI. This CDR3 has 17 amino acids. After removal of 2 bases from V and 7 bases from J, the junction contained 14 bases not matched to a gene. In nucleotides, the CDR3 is TGTGCCAGCTCACCAACCTCCGGGACTAGCTCGGTGGGGACCCAGTACTTC. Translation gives CASSPTSGTSSVGTQYF.

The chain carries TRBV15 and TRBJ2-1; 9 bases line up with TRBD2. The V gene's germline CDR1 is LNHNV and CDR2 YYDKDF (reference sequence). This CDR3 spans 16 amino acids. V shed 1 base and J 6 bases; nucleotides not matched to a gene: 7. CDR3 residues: CATSRGGGALSNEQFF. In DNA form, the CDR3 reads TGTGCCACCAGCAGAGGCGGGGGGGCCCTATCCAATGAGCAGTTCTTC.